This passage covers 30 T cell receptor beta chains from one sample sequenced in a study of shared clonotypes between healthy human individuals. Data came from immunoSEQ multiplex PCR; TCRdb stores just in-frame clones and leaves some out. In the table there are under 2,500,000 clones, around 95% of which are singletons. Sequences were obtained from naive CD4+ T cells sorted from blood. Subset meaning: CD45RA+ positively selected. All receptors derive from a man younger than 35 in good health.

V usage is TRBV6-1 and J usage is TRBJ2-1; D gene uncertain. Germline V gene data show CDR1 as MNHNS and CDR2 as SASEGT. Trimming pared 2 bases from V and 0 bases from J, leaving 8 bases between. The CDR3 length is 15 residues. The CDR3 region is CASSESQNSYNEQFF. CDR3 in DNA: TGTGCCAGCAGTGAATCACAGAACTCCTACAATGAGCAGTTCTTC.

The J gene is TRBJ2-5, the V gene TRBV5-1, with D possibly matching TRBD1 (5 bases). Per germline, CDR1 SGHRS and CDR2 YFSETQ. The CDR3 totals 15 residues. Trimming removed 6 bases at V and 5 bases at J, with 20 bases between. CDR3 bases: TGCGCCAGCACCACGGAACAGGCCGGTTGGGAGACCCAGTACTTC. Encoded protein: CASTTEQAGWETQYF.

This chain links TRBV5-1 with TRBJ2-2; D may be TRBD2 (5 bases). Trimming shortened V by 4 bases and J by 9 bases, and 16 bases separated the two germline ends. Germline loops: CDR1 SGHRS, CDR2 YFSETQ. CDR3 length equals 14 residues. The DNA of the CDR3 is TGCGCCAGCAGCATGGACTCCCCCGTCTGGGAGCTGTTTTTT. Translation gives CASSMDSPVWELFF.

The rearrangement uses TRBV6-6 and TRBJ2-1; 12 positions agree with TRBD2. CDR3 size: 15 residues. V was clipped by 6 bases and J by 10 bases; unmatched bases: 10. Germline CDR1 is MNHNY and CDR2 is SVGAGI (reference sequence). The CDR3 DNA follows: TGTGCCAGCAGCACGGGACTAGCGGGTGATCACGAGCAGTTCTTC. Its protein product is CASSTGLAGDHEQFF.

As DNA, the CDR3 is TGCGCCAGCTCTCGGGGGGACTCTGGAAACACCATATATTTT. Protein: CASSRGDSGNTIYF. V is TRBV10-2 and J is TRBJ1-3; possible D gene TRBD1, 5 bases. Germline loops: CDR1 WSHSY, CDR2 SAAADI. CDR3 length equals 14 residues. Trimming shortened V by 8 bases and J by 0 bases, and 11 bases separated the two germline ends.

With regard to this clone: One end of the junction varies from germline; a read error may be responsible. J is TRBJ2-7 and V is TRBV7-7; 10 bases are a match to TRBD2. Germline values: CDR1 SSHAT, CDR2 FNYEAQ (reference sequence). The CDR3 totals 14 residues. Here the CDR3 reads CASSPAGTSDEQYF. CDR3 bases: TGTGCTAGCAGCCCAGCCGGGACTAGCGATGAGCAGTACTTC.

This CDR3 is CASRGRGAGEAFF. The CDR3 nucleotides are TGTGCCAGCAGAGGCAGGGGGGCGGGTGAAGCTTTCTTT. This chain links TRBV6-1 with TRBJ1-1, with 7 bases fitting TRBD1. V shed 6 bases and J 7 bases; nucleotides not matched to a gene: 8. This CDR3 region has 13 residues. Germline V gives CDR1 MNHNS, CDR2 SASEGT.

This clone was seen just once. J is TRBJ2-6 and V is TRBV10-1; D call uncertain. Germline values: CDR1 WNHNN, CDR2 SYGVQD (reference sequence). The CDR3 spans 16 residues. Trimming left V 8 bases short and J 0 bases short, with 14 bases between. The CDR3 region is CASFGRNLSGANVLTF. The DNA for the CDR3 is TGCGCCAGCTTCGGCAGAAACCTCTCTGGGGCCAACGTCCTGACTTTC.

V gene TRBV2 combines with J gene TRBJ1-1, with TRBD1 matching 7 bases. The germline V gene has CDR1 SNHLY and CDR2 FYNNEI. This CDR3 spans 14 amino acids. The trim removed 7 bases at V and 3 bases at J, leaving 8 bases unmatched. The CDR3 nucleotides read TGTGCCAGCATTATGACAGGGAGGGACACTGAAGCTTTCTTT. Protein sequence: CASIMTGRDTEAFF.

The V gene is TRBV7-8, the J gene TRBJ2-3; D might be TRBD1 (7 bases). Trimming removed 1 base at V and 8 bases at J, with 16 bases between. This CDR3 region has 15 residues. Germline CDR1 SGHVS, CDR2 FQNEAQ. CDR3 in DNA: TGTGCCAGCAGCTTAGGGAGGGGGCCTATTGTTACGCAGTATTTT. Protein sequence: CASSLGRGPIVTQYF.

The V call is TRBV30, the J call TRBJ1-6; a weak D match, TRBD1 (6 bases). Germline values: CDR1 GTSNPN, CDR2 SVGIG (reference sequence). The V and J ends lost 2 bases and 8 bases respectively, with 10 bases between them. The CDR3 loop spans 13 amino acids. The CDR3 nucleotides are TGTGCCTGGAGTTCCTGGACAGATTCACCCCTCCACTTT. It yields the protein CAWSSWTDSPLHF.

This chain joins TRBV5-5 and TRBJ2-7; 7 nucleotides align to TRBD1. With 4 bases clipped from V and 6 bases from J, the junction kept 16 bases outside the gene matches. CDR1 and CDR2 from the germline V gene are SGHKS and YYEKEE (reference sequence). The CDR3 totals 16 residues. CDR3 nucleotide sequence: TGTGCCAGCAGCCCGGAGAGGACAGGCCGCCGGGGCGAGCAGTACTTC. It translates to CASSPERTGRRGEQYF.

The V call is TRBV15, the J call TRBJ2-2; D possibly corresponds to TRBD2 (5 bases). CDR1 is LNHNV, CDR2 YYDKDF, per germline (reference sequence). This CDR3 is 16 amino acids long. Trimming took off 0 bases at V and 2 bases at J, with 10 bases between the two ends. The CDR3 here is CATSRDLRTNTGELFF. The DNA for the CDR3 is TGTGCCACCAGCAGAGATCTAAGGACTAACACCGGGGAGCTGTTTTTT.

CDR3 protein: CASSSRDRGSTEAFF. CDR3 coding DNA: TGTGCCAGCAGCAGTCGGGACAGGGGAAGCACTGAAGCTTTCTTT. The chain couples TRBV5-6 to TRBJ1-1, with 10 bases identical to TRBD1. This CDR3 is built from 15 residues. J gave up 4 bases and V 4 bases, and 7 bases lay outside the gene matches. Germline V gene data show CDR1 as SGHDT and CDR2 as YYEEEE.

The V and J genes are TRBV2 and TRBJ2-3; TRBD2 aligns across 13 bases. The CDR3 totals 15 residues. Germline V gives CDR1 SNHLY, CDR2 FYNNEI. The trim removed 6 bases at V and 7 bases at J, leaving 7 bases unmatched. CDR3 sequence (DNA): TGTGCCAGCAGCCTTACTAGCGGGGGGGCTTATACGCAGTATTTT. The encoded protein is CASSLTSGGAYTQYF.

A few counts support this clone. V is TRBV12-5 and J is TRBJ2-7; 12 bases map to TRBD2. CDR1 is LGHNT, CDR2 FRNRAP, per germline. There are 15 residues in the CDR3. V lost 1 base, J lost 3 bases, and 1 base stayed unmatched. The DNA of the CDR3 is TGTGCTAGTGGTTTGGGACTAGCGGGAGTCTACGAGCAGTACTTC. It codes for CASGLGLAGVYEQYF.

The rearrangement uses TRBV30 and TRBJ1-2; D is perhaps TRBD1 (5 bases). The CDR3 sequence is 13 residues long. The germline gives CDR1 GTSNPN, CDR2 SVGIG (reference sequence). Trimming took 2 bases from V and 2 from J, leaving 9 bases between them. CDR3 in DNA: TGTGCCTGGAGTATCGGACACAACTATGGCTACACCTTC. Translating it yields CAWSIGHNYGYTF.

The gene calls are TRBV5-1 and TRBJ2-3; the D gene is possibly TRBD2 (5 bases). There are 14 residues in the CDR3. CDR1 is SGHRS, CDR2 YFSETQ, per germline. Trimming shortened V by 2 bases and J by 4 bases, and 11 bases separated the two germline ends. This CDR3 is CASSFGGPADTQYF. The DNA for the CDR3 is TGCGCCAGCAGCTTCGGAGGACCGGCAGATACGCAGTATTTT. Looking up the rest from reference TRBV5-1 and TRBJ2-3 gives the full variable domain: KAGVTQTPRYLIKTRGQQVTLSCSPISGHRSVSWYQQTPGQGLQFLFEYFSETQRNKGNFPGRFSGRQFSNSRSEMNVSTLELGDSALYLCASSFGGPADTQYFGPGTRLTVL.

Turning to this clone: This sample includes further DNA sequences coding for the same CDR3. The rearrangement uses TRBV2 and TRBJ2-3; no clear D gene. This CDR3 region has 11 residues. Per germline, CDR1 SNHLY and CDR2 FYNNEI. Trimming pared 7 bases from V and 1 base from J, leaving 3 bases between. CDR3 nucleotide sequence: TGTGCCAGCACAGGCACAGATACGCAGTATTTT. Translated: CASTGTDTQYF.

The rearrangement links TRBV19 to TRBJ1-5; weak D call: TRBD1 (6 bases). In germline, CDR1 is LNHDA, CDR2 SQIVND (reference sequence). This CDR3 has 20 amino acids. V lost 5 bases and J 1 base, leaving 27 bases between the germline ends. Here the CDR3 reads CASSHITGTIGVGSNQPQHF. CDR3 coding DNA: TGTGCCAGTAGTCACATTACCGGGACAATAGGGGTCGGGAGCAATCAGCCCCAGCATTTT.

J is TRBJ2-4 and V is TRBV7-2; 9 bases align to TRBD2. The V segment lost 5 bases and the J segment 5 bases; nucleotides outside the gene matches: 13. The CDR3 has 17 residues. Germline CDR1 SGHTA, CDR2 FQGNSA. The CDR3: CASSNPGLAIWQNIQYF. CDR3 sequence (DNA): TGTGCCAGCAGCAACCCCGGACTAGCGATTTGGCAAAACATTCAGTACTTC.

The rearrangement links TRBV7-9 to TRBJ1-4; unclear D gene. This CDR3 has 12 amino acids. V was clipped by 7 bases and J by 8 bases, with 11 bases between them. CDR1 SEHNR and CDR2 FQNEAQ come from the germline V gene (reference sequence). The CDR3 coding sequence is TGTGCCAGCACCCTAGAGAAGGAAAAACTGTTTTTT. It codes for CASTLEKEKLFF.

The CDR3 here is CASSPRTGNNEKLFF. The CDR3 region has the DNA TGTGCCAGCTCACCCCGGACAGGGAATAATGAAAAACTGTTTTTT. The rearrangement uses TRBV18 and TRBJ1-4; 8 nucleotides match TRBD1. V shed 3 bases and J 4 bases; nucleotides not matched to a gene: 4. The CDR3 spans 15 residues. Germline V gene sequence: CDR1 KGHSH, CDR2 LQKENI.

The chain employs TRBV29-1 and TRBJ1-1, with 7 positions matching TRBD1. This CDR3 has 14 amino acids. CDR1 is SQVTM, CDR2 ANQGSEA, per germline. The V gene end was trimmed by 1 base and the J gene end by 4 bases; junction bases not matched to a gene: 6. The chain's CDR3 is CSVEARGRSTEAFF. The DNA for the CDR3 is TGCAGCGTTGAAGCAAGGGGGCGAAGCACTGAAGCTTTCTTT.

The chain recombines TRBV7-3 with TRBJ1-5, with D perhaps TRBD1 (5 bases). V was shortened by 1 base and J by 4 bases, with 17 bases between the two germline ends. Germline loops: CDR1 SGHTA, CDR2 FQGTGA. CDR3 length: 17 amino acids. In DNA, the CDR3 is TGTGCCAGCAGCTTAAGTCCTCGGGGCAGCCAGAATCAGCCCCAGCATTTT. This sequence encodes CASSLSPRGSQNQPQHF.

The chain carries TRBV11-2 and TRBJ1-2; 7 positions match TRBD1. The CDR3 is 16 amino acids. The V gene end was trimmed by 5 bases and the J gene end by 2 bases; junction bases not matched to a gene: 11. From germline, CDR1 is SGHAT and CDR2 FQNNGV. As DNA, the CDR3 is TGTGCCAGCAGCGGGCGGGACAGACCTTCAAACTATGGCTACACCTTC. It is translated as CASSGRDRPSNYGYTF.

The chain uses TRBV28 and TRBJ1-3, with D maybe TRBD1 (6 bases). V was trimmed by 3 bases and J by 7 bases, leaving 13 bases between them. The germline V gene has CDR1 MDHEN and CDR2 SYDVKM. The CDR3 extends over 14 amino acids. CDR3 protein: CASSFRGSRNTIYF. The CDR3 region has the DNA TGTGCCAGCAGTTTCAGGGGCAGTCGGAACACCATATATTTT. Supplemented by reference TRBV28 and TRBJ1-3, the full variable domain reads DVKVTQSSRYLVKRTGEKVFLECVQDMDHENMFWYRQDPGLGLRLIYFSYDVKMKEKGDIPEGYSVSREKKERFSLILESASTNQTSMYLCASSFRGSRNTIYFGEGSWLTVV.

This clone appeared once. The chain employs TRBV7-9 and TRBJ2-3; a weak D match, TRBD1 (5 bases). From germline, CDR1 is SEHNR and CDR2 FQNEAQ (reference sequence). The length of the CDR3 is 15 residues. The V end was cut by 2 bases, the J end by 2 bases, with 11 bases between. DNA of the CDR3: TGTGCCAGCAGCTTACGAGACAGCCTCACAGATACGCAGTATTTT. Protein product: CASSLRDSLTDTQYF.

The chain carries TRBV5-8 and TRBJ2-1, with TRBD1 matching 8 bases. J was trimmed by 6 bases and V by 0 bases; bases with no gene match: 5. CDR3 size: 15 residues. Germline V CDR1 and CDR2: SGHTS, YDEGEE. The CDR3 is CASSLGQGSLNEQFF. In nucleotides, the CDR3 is TGTGCCAGCAGCTTGGGACAGGGGAGTCTCAATGAGCAGTTCTTC.

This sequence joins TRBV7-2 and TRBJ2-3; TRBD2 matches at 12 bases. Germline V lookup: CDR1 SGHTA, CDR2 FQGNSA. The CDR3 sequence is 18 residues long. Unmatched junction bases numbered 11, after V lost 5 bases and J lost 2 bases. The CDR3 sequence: CASSKRLLAGGPTDTQYF. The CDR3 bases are TGTGCCAGCAGCAAGCGTTTACTAGCGGGGGGCCCCACAGATACGCAGTATTTT.